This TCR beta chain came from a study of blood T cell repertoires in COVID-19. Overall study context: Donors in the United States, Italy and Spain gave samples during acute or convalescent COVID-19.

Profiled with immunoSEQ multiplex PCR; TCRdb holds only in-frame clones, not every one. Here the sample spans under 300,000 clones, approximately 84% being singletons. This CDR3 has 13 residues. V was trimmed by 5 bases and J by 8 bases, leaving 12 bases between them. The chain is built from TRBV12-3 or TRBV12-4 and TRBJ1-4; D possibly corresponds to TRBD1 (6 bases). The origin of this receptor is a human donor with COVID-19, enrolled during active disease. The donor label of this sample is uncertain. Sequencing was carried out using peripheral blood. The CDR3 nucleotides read TGTGCCAGCAGTAAGGGGGAGTGGGAAAAACTGTTTTTT. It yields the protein CASSKGEWEKLFF.